This record looks at one TCR beta chain sequence and its context. As yet, its antigen is unknown. The germline gene is not matched at one end of the junction; a read error may be the cause. The entry originates in a study of cytomegalovirus exposure and HLA in healthy donors. At the level of the study: An analysis done earlier identified some 120 million unique TCR beta sequences from 200 million or so T cells.

PCR involved 60 Vbeta and 13 Jbeta primers. This table comes from immunoSEQ multiplex PCR, and its TCRdb copy is limited to in-frame clones, with some not included. Of about 190,000 clones detected, 85% to 90% appear once; the ten largest clones hold 1.5% to 2%. Overall study results and limits: Follow-up analysis later connected one missense variant in DCLRE1C with trimming of TCR beta V- and J-genes. When the data were analyzed later, several of the most significant clusters appeared to be linked to common viral pathogens.

CDR3 length: 12 residues. Germline V CDR1 and CDR2: ENHRY, SYGVKD. This receptor was identified in a woman in her late teens or twenties in good health and CMV-seronegative. What was sequenced was PBMCs. The chain combines TRBV10-3 with TRBJ2-7, with D possibly matching TRBD2 (5 bases). The CDR3 DNA reads TGTGCCATCAGCGAACCCGGGGATAAAGCCGCCTTC. It is translated as CAISEPGDKAAF.